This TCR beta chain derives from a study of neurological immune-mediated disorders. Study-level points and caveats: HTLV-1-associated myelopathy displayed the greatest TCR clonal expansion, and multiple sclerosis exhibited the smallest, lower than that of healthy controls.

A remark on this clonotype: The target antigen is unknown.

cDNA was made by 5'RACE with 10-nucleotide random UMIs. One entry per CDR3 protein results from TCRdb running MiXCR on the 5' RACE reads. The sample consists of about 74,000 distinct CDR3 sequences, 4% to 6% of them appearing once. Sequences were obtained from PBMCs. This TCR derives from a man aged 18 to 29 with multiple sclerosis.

The CDR3 nucleotides read TGTGCCAGCCGGGACAGTTTAACGAACACTGAAGCTTTCTTT. Its protein product is CASRDSLTNTEAFF. The J gene is TRBJ1-1, the V gene TRBV14, with 7 bases matching TRBD1. Germline V gene data show CDR1 as SGHDN and CDR2 as FVKESK. J lost 1 base, V lost 8 bases, and 7 bases had no gene match. This CDR3 spans 14 amino acids.